The rows below give T cell receptor beta chains drawn from one sample of a study of cytomegalovirus exposure and HLA in healthy donors. Assay: immunoSEQ multiplex PCR; the TCRdb copy retains only in-frame clones and omits some. The repertoire holds approximately 100,000 clones, with about 79% as singletons. The sample was PBMCs. Receptors were obtained from a woman aged 18-29 years in good health and CMV-seronegative. Each CDR3 is given with its conserved first and last residue. The D gene is left open where the match is weak. Rows give clone size only sometimes, using once, few, many, or a class for an expanded clone.

.	TRBV7-2	TRBJ2-1	.	TGTGCCAGCAGCTTACAAGCTAGCAAGCAGTTCTTC	CASSLQASKQFF
.	TRBV15	TRBJ2-1	TRBD1	TGTGCCACCAGCAGAAACAGACAGGGGAGGAATGAGCAGTTCTTC	CATSRNRQGRNEQFF
.	TRBV5-4	TRBJ2-3	TRBD2	TGTGCCAGCAGCTTGGGACTAGCGGGGACAGATACGCAGTATTTT	CASSLGLAGTDTQYF
.	TRBV28	TRBJ1-2	.	TGTGCCAGCAGTTTATTGCGGGGGGCAGGAGATGGCTACACCTTC	CASSLLRGAGDGYTF
few	TRBV6-6	TRBJ1-5	.	TGTGCCAGCAGTGGACAAGGAACCCCGAATCAGCCCCAGCATTTT	CASSGQGTPNQPQHF
.	TRBV28	TRBJ1-6	.	TGTGCCAGCAGTTTACGGAGCTCCTATAATTCACCCCTCCACTTT	CASSLRSSYNSPLHF
.	TRBV7-9	TRBJ2-7	TRBD1	TGTGCCAGCAGCATAGGGACAGGGTCCTACGAGCAGTACTTC	CASSIGTGSYEQYF
.	TRBV10-3	TRBJ1-1	.	TGTGCCATCAGTGAGCAGGACAGCGATGAAGCTTTCTTT	CAISEQDSDEAFF
.	TRBV30	TRBJ1-1	.	TGTGCCTGGAGTCTGGACAGCACTGAAGCTTTCTTT	CAWSLDSTEAFF
.	TRBV7-2	TRBJ2-7	TRBD1	TGTGCCAGCAGCTTGGAGACAGGGAGTACCTACGAGCAGTACTTC	CASSLETGSTYEQYF
few	TRBV18	TRBJ1-4	.	TGTGCCAGCTCACCACGCGGCCTTTGGGGGCGTATAAATGAAAAACTGTTTTTT	CASSPRGLWGRINEKLFF
.	TRBV6-5	TRBJ1-2	.	TGTGCCAGCAGTTATCGTCCGGTTAACTATGGCTACACCTTC	CASSYRPVNYGYTF
.	TRBV28	TRBJ2-7	.	TGTGCCAGCAGTTTATATGGGGCCGAGCAGTACTTC	CASSLYGAEQYF
.	TRBV5-1	TRBJ1-1	.	TGCGCCAGCAGCCTTAGGGAGGGTAACACTGAAGCTTTCTTT	CASSLREGNTEAFF
.	TRBV4-3	TRBJ2-7	.	TGCGCCAGCAGCCAAGGGGTAGCGTCCTACGAGCAGTACTTC	CASSQGVASYEQYF
few	TRBV6-6	TRBJ2-2	TRBD1	TGTGCCAGCAGAACCGGGACAGGGGACACCGGGGAGCTGTTTTTT	CASRTGTGDTGELFF
.	TRBV15	TRBJ1-4	TRBD1	TGTGCCACCAGCAGAACACAGGGGATATCGTCTAATGAAAAATTGTTTTTT	CATSRTQGISSNEKLFF
.	TRBV27	TRBJ2-5	TRBD2	TGTGCCAGCAGCCGCAGACTAGCGGGAGAGACCCAGTACTTC	CASSRRLAGETQYF
.	TRBV20-1	TRBJ2-1	.	TGCAGTGCTAGAGCTTTTACTAGCCGGATCTTC	CSARAFTSRIF
.	TRBV5-1	TRBJ1-3	.	TGCGCCAGCAGCCCGGCCGGGGTAGCTGGAAACACCATATATTTT	CASSPAGVAGNTIYF
.	TRBV2	TRBJ1-6	.	TGTGCCAGCAGTGAACCGACAGGCCACTCACCCCTCCACTTT	CASSEPTGHSPLHF
.	TRBV15	TRBJ1-2	.	TGTGCCACCAGCAGAGGGGAGTTTGGCTATGGCTACACCTTC	CATSRGEFGYGYTF
.	TRBV4-1	TRBJ1-5	.	TGCGCCAGCAGCCAAGATCTAGCAGGTGCGTTTAGTAATCAGCCCCAGCATTTT	CASSQDLAGAFSNQPQHF
once	TRBV4-3	TRBJ1-1	TRBD1	TGCGCCAGCAGCCCCCGGACAGGGTCAGCTTTCTTT	CASSPRTGSAFF
.	TRBV7-9	TRBJ1-1	TRBD1	TGTGCCAGCAGCTTAGGACAGGGAAACACTGAAGCTTTCTTT	CASSLGQGNTEAFF
.	TRBV2	TRBJ1-1	.	TGTGCCAGCAGTGACGAGGCGAACACTGAAGCTTTCTTT	CASSDEANTEAFF
few	TRBV5-1	TRBJ2-3	.	TGCGCCAGCGCCATAGCGGAGCCCACAGATACGCAGTATTTT	CASAIAEPTDTQYF
.	TRBV4-1	TRBJ1-1	TRBD1	TGCGCCAGCAGCCTCTCATTTTACAGGGGGTCGGGGAACACTGAAGCTTTCTTT	CASSLSFYRGSGNTEAFF
.	TRBV5-1	TRBJ2-7	.	TGCGCCAGCAGCTTATCGACAAATACCTACGAGCAGTACTTC	CASSLSTNTYEQYF
.	TRBV19	TRBJ2-5	.	TGTGCCAGTTTTGAGGAGTACTTC	CASFEEYF
few	TRBV21-1	TRBJ2-2	.	TGTGCCAGCAGCAACTCCCCCGGGACAGGGGGCGAGGTCACCGGGGAGCTGTTTTTT	CASSNSPGTGGEVTGELFF
.	TRBV6-4	TRBJ2-1	.	TGTGCCAGCATCAATAGCGAAGACTCCTACAATGAGCAGTTCTTC	CASINSEDSYNEQFF
.	TRBV19	TRBJ1-5	TRBD1	TGTGCCAGTAACCCCGCCGGCAGGGGGATCAATCAGCCCCAGCATTTT	CASNPAGRGINQPQHF
.	TRBV7-9	TRBJ2-5	.	TGTTCCAGCAGCCTAGACGGAGAGACCCAGTACTTC	CSSSLDGETQYF
.	TRBV28	TRBJ2-7	TRBD1	TGTGCCAGCAGCTCCTGGCGACAGGGGGACTACGAGCAGTACTTC	CASSSWRQGDYEQYF
.	TRBV19	TRBJ2-7	.	TGTGCCAGTAGTACCGGGACTGAACCCTACGAGCAGTACTTC	CASSTGTEPYEQYF
.	TRBV5-1	TRBJ2-3	TRBD2	TGCGCCAGCAGCTTGGAGCGGGGATCCACAGATACGCAGTATTTT	CASSLERGSTDTQYF
.	TRBV4-3	TRBJ2-5	.	TGCGCCAGCAGCCAAGATCCTAGGAGTCAAGAGACCCAGTACTTC	CASSQDPRSQETQYF
.	TRBV6-1	TRBJ2-7	TRBD2	TGTGCCAGCAGTGATTTGGTAGCGGGAATGCGAGAGCAGTACTTC	CASSDLVAGMREQYF
.	TRBV27	TRBJ1-2	TRBD1	TGTGCCAGCAGTTTATCCAACCCAGGGACAGGGGGAGGTTGCACCTTC	CASSLSNPGTGGGCTF
.	TRBV5-8	TRBJ2-3	TRBD1	TGTGCCAGCAGCTGGACAGGGGGACGCGATACGCAGTATTTT	CASSWTGGRDTQYF
.	TRBV2	TRBJ1-1	.	TGTGCCAGCAGACCAACCCCGGTTAGCACTGAAGCTTTCTTT	CASRPTPVSTEAFF
.	TRBV30	TRBJ1-1	.	TGTGCACTATTAAAACCCATGAACACTGAAGCTTTCTTT	CALLKPMNTEAFF
.	TRBV5-1	TRBJ2-1	TRBD2	TGCGCCAGCAGCTTGGGGGCTAGCGGGGGGTACAATGAGCAGTTCTTC	CASSLGASGGYNEQFF
.	TRBV7-2	TRBJ2-1	.	TGTGCCAGCAGCTTAGGCTACGGGAGCTCCTACAATGAGCAGTTCTTC	CASSLGYGSSYNEQFF
.	TRBV28	TRBJ2-3	.	TGTGCCAGCAGTTTCCAGGGTAGTATGACAGATACGCAGTATTTT	CASSFQGSMTDTQYF
.	TRBV6-6	TRBJ2-2	TRBD2	TGTGCCAGCAGTCGACTGAGCGGGAGAAGGATCGGGGAGCTGTTTTTT	CASSRLSGRRIGELFF
.	TRBV27	TRBJ1-5	.	TGTGCCAGCAGTTTGAGGGGGGGGCCGGTTTATAGCAATCAGCCCCAGCATTTT	CASSLRGGPVYSNQPQHF
.	TRBV5-1	TRBJ2-7	TRBD2	TGCGCCAGCAGCCACGATGCGGGGGGCCCTTACGAGCAGTACTTC	CASSHDAGGPYEQYF